This TCR beta chain was documented in a study of cytomegalovirus exposure and HLA in healthy donors. Notes on the study in general: In vitro testing confirmed a few CMV-associated chains as specific for CMV antigens. In a later analysis, compared with equally common non-associated chains, HLA-associated beta chains were more expanded. For TCR beta chains, V- and J-gene trimming was later linked to a missense DCLRE1C variant.

Looked up from germline, CDR1 is MNHEY and CDR2 is SVGAGI. This CDR3 region has 13 residues. The V segment lost 6 bases and the J segment 6 bases; nucleotides outside the gene matches: 4. Healthy bone marrow donors formed the donor group. In regard to this clone: Its target is not known.

The PCR made use of 60 Vbeta and 13 Jbeta primers. The data were produced by immunoSEQ multiplex PCR, yet TCRdb's version contains in-frame clones alone and is incomplete. The profile covers about 200,000 clones, with about four fifths appearing a single time and around 3.6% taken by the ten largest. The sequencing input was PBMCs. The V and J genes are TRBV6-5 and TRBJ2-2; 7 nucleotides agree with TRBD1. The sequence was obtained from a man in his forties in good health and CMV-seropositive. CDR3 bases: TGTGCCAGCAGCCTAGACAGGGCCGGGGAGCTGTTTTTT. Its translation: CASSLDRAGELFF.